This T cell receptor (beta chain) was identified during a study of T cell changes during pregnancy in multiple sclerosis (dated by TCRdb to 2018 to 2020). About the study as a whole: The study looked at changes in the T cell repertoire across pregnancy in women with multiple sclerosis.

Of note for this clone: Its binding antigen is unknown. No quality values exist for individual bases; no much larger clone is one base distant.

The method was the immunoSEQ multiplex PCR assay. The clones in this table, taken by TCRdb from immuneACCESS, are in-frame only. Not every clone is retained; where verified, under half of the shortfall comes from an unresolved V gene, and the cause of the rest is unknown. This sample holds tens of thousands of clones; over 85% were observed only once. Together, the top ten hold around 5% of the sample. The sample here was CD8+ T cells from peripheral blood mononuclear cells, taken in the second trimester of pregnancy. The clonotype originates from a female donor in good health, enrolled as a control in a pregnancy study.

The CDR3 protein: CASSSGPSPYEQYF. The nucleotide sequence reads as follows: TGTGCCAGCAGCTCTGGTCCCAGTCCCTACGAGCAGTACTTC. The sequence is built from TRBV7-9 and TRBJ2-7, with the D gene uncertain. The CDR3 measures 14 amino acids from cysteine to phenylalanine. Solely the CDR3 DNA is kept, with 42 bases framed from the first base. V is reduced by 4 bases and J by 2 bases, leaving a spacing of 12 bases between them. CDR1 SEHNR and CDR2 FQNEAQ are derived from the germline V gene (reference sequence).